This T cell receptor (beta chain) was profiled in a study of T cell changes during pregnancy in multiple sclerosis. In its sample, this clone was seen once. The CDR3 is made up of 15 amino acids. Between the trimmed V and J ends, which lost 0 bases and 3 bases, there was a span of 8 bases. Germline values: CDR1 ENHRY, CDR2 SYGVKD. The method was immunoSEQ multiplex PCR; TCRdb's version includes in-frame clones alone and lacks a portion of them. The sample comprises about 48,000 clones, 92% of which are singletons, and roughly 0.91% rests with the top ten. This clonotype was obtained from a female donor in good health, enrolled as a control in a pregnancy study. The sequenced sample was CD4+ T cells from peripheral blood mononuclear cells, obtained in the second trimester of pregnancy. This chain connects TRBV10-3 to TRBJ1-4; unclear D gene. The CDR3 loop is CAISESGGSNEKLFF. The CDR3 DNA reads TGTGCCATCAGTGAGTCGGGAGGGTCTAATGAAAAACTGTTTTTT.